Listed here are 10 T cell receptor beta chains from one sample, sequenced in a study of T-cell reconstitution after alpha-beta-depleted transplantation in children. Unique molecular identifiers were incorporated when the TCRbeta library was constructed. TCRdb re-derived calls from the PCR reads in MiXCR, one entry per CDR3 protein. The data contain some 840,000 distinct CDR3 sequences, approximately 15% of them singletons. The input for sequencing was PBMCs, mostly from graft donor cells, taken 360 days after TCRalphabeta/CD19-depleted stem cell transplant. The receptors derive from a male patient younger than 18 who had a stem cell transplant for acute lymphoblastic leukemia, so the T cells may come from the graft donor.

The rearrangement links TRBV7-8 to TRBJ2-1; no reliable D call. V lost 6 bases to trimming and J lost 8 bases, with 11 bases between them. The CDR3 loop spans 12 amino acids. Germline V gene sequence: CDR1 SGHVS, CDR2 FQNEAQ. The CDR3 DNA follows: TGTGCCAGCAGACCCCCTTGGGATGAGCAGTTCTTC. This sequence encodes CASRPPWDEQFF.

The chain couples TRBV4-1 to TRBJ2-4; D not certain. From germline, CDR1 is MGHRA and CDR2 YSYEKL. The CDR3 has 14 residues. V was trimmed by 4 bases and J by 3 bases, leaving 10 bases between them. CDR3 region: CASSPGDGKNIQYF. CDR3 nucleotide sequence: TGCGCCAGCAGCCCTGGAGATGGCAAAAACATTCAGTACTTC.

The J gene is TRBJ1-5, the V gene TRBV11-2; 7 nucleotides align to TRBD1. CDR3 size: 13 residues. After removal of 4 bases from V and 7 bases from J, the junction contained 4 bases not matched to a gene. Germline-derived CDR1 and CDR2 are SGHAT and FQNNGV. In nucleotides, the CDR3 is TGTGCCAGCAGCTACAGGGGTAGCCAGCCCCAGCATTTT. This gives the protein CASSYRGSQPQHF.

This chain links TRBV4-1 with TRBJ2-1; the match to TRBD2 covers 11 bases. Germline values: CDR1 MGHRA, CDR2 YSYEKL. Trimming removed 1 base from V and 8 bases from J; junction bases left unmatched: 7. CDR3 length equals 16 residues. The CDR3 coding sequence is TGCGCCAGCAGCCAAGTTAGCGGGAGGGCCGCTGATGAGCAGTTCTTC. This sequence encodes CASSQVSGRAADEQFF.

Only a few counts were recorded for this clonotype. The chain has TRBV5-1 and TRBJ2-3; 7 nucleotides match TRBD2. V gave up 2 bases and J gave up 2 bases; unmatched junction bases: 5. The CDR3 contains 15 residues. CDR1 and CDR2 from the germline V gene are SGHRS and YFSETQ. The CDR3 is CASSLGTINTDTQYF. The CDR3 nucleotides are TGCGCCAGCAGCTTAGGGACTATTAACACAGATACGCAGTATTTT.

The sample holds many counts of this clonotype. The chain is built from TRBV29-1 and TRBJ2-7; 9 bases align to TRBD1. With 0 bases clipped from V and 3 bases from J, the junction kept 0 bases outside the gene matches. The CDR3 loop spans 13 amino acids. CDR1 SQVTM and CDR2 ANQGSEA come from the germline V gene. The chain's CDR3 is CSVEEGQGYEQYF. The DNA for the CDR3 is TGCAGCGTTGAAGAGGGACAGGGCTACGAGCAGTACTTC.

This clonotype has just a few counts. This chain joins TRBV5-1 and TRBJ1-5, with a tentative D call TRBD1 (5 bases). Germline CDR1 SGHRS, CDR2 YFSETQ. V was cut by 7 bases and J by 3 bases, with 11 bases left in between. The CDR3 extends over 13 amino acids. CDR3 sequence: CASRDSFNQPQHF. As DNA, the CDR3 is TGCGCCAGCCGAGACAGTTTCAATCAGCCCCAGCATTTT.

The genes are TRBV18 and TRBJ2-7; 9 bases map to TRBD2. V dropped 0 bases and J dropped 0; count of bases not matched to a gene: 3. Germline V gene lookup returns CDR1 KGHSH and CDR2 LQKENI. The CDR3 is 16 amino acids. The CDR3: CASSPPRGGYSYEQYF. The CDR3 region has the DNA TGTGCCAGCTCACCACCGCGGGGGGGCTACTCCTACGAGCAGTACTTC. Variable domain in full (rest from reference TRBV18 and TRBJ2-7): NAGVMQNPRHLVRRRGQEARLRCSPMKGHSHVYWYRQLPEEGLKFMVYLQKENIIDESGMPKERFSAEFPKEGPSILRIQQVVRGDSAAYFCASSPPRGGYSYEQYFGPGTRLTVT.

The chain carries TRBV6-6 and TRBJ1-2, with 7 bases lining up with TRBD1. The CDR3 is 18 residues long. The germline gives CDR1 MNHNY, CDR2 SVGAGI (reference sequence). J lost 3 bases, V lost 2 bases, and 15 bases had no gene match. The CDR3 loop is CASSYHDGGDRIHYGYTF. Written as DNA, the CDR3 is TGTGCCAGCAGTTACCACGATGGTGGGGACAGAATACACTATGGCTACACCTTC.

This clonotype was picked up a small number of times. The V and J genes are TRBV7-9 and TRBJ2-4, with 11 bases lining up with TRBD2. J was trimmed by 4 bases and V by 8 bases; bases with no gene match: 7. This CDR3 contains 15 residues. Germline V gene lookup returns CDR1 SEHNR and CDR2 FQNEAQ (reference sequence). The CDR3 protein is CASGETSGKKNIQYF. In DNA, the CDR3 is TGTGCCAGCGGGGAGACTAGCGGGAAAAAAAACATTCAGTACTTC.